This T cell receptor (beta chain) was documented in a study of shared clonotypes between healthy human individuals (dated by TCRdb to the early 2020s). Some background on the complete study: Three men and a couple of women, aged 18 to 49 years, made up the cohort. Leukapheresis yielded between about 0.85 and 10 billion PBMCs per donor. To increase sequencing depth and limit assay-specific biases, different laboratories used diverse techniques to prepare libraries and sequence TCR repertoires. Blood TCR repertoires of several healthy adults were deeply sequenced to estimate repertoire size and the extent of clonotype sharing between individuals. For each donor, three plates each were used for CD4 naive and CD4 memory, two plates were used for CD8 naive, and one plate was used for CD8 memory.

A word on this clone: Its binding antigen is unknown. Base quality data are lacking; no much larger clone is found one base away. Other DNA sequences in this sample translate to the same CDR3.

What the research found in general, with its limitations: Sampling was limited to blood, and TCR repertoires in tissue likely differ from TCR repertoires in blood. Because the study included only a small number of donors, the genetic and exposure-history diversity represented was limited. Naive subsets generally had larger estimated clonotype richness than memory subsets did. Sharing across a few donors was observed for approximately 5% of naive CD4, about 4% of naive CD8, 2.3% of memory CD4, and about 0.4% of memory CD8 clonotypes. Compared with non-shared clonotypes, clonotypes shared by all four sorted-subset donors had higher generation probabilities. Even with the large sequencing depth, rarefaction of the sorted-subset datasets indicated that sequencing was incomplete. Based on pairwise subsampling, the degree of clonotype sharing among donors was expected to be affected by sequencing depth.

TCR CDR3 regions were amplified from genomic DNA by multiplex PCR using the deep immunoSEQ assay. Genomic DNA extracted from each cell subset was distributed evenly over all wells of several immunoSEQ 96-well plates, and each plate served as one replicate. For sorted subsets, around 0.2 ug genomic DNA, equal to some 30,000 T cell genomes, was loaded into each replicate PCR. The purified libraries were quantified using a Qubit 3.0 fluorometer, sized with a Bioanalyzer 2100, and then quantified again using the KAPA Library Quantification kit. Every immunoSEQ 96-well plate was sequenced on a separate single-read 150-cycle Illumina NextSeq 550 flow cell. In the paper's pipeline: Because the immunoSEQ output held only junctional sequences and lacked quality scores, the filtering could not match the filtering applied to full-length reads. To assign V/J genes and CDR3, sequences were annotated against IMGT germline references using PyIR, a Python wrapper for IgBLAST v1.9. Reads with weak V/J assignments (E-value above 1e-6), missing CDR3, stop codons, out-of-frame junctions, or ambiguous translated residues were removed. V3J clonotypes were defined by identical inferred V gene, J gene, and CDR3 amino acid sequence. Percentage overlap between repertoires was computed as shared unique clonotypes divided by the size of the smaller repertoire. Three approaches were used to assess repertoire richness: RTK rarefaction, the Chao1 estimator, and Recon v2.1 estimates of unobserved clonotypes. Generation probabilities for all TCRbeta clonotypes obtained by the gDNA method from several donors were computed using OLGA. TCRdb's version of the immuneACCESS table is confined to in-frame rearrangements and falls short of the full clone set. An unresolved V gene accounts for under half of the shortfall where checked; the remainder is of unknown origin. That table furnishes V, J and clone size, whereas the DNA furnished D and trimming. The sample records around 2.3 million clones, 90% to 96% of which are singletons. The ten most abundant clones make up over 0.1% of the sample.

Trimming leaves V shorter by 8 bases and J shorter by 8 bases, with the junction holding 10 bases beyond the gene matches. CDR1 and CDR2 are read off the germline V gene (reference sequence) as GTSNPN and SVGIG. The CDR3 has 13 amino acids, counting the end cysteine and phenylalanine. Of all the DNA, just the CDR3 is kept, 39 bases in frame from base 1. Healthy HIV-negative adults with no recently reported acute infections or vaccinations were included as donors. Every donor was a Caucasian adult living in Nashville, Tennessee, USA. CD4+ T cells were enriched through magnetic negative selection, after which naive cells were positively selected on CD45RA and the remaining negative fraction served as the memory subset. Blood was collected by leukapheresis, and PBMCs were isolated by Ficoll-Histopaque density gradient centrifugation and then cryopreserved in liquid nitrogen vapor phase. Purity and quantity of every magnetically sorted T cell population were checked by analytical flow cytometry. From each sorted fraction, genomic DNA was isolated and quantified by UV absorbance on a Nanodrop 2000c.

Source material: naive CD4+ T cells sorted from blood. The cell subset or site label, as the study defines it: CD45RA+ positively selected. This receptor was identified in a man aged 18 to 29 in good health. Recombination connected TRBV30 to TRBJ1-4, and 8 bases in between align with TRBD1. CDR3 loop: CAARQGPYEKLFF. The DNA is TGTGCCGCGAGACAGGGGCCCTACGAAAAACTGTTTTTT.